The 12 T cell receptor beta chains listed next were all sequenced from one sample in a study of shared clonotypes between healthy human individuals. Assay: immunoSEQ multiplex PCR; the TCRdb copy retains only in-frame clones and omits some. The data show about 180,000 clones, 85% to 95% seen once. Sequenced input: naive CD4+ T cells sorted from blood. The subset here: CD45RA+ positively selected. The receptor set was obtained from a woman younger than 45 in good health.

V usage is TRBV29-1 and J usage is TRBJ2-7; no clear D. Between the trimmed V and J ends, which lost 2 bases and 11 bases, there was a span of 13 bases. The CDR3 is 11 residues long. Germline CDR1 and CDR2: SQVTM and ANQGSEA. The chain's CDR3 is CSVESRRAKYF. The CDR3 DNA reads TGCAGCGTTGAATCAAGACGTGCCAAGTACTTC.

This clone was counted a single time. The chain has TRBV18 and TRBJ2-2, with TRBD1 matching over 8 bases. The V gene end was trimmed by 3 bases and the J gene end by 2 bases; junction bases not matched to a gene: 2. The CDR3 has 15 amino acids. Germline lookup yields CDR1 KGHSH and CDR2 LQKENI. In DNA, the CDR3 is TGTGCCAGCTCACCTGGGACAGGAAACACCGGGGAGCTGTTTTTT. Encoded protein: CASSPGTGNTGELFF.

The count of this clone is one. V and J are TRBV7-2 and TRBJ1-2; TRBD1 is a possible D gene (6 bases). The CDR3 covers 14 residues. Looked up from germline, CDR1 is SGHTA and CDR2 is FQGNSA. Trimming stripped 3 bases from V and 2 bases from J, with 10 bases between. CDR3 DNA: TGTGCCAGCAGCTTGGGGGGCGTAAACTATGGCTACACCTTC. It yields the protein CASSLGGVNYGYTF.

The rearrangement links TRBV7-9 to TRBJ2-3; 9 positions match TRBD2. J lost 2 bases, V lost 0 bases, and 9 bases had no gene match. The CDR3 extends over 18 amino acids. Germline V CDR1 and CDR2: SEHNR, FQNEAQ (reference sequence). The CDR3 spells CASSLAYEGLATTDTQYF. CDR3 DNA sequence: TGTGCCAGCAGCTTAGCATATGAAGGACTAGCGACCACAGATACGCAGTATTTT.

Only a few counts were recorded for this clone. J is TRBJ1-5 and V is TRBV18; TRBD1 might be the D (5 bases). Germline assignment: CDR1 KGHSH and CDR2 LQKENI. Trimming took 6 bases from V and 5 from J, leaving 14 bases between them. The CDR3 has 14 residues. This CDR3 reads CASSSTDPDQPQHF. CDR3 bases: TGTGCCAGCTCCTCGACAGATCCCGATCAGCCCCAGCATTTT.

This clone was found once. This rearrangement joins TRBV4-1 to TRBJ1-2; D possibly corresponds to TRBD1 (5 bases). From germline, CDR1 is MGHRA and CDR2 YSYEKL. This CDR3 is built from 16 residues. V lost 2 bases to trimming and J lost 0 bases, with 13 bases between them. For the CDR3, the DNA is TGCGCCAGCAGCCAACCAAGGGACGTATCTAACTATGGCTACACCTTC. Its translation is CASSQPRDVSNYGYTF.

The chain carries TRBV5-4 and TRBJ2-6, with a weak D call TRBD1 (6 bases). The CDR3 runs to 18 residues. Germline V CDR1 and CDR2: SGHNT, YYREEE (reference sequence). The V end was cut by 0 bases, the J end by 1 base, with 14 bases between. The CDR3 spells CASSLEGVPASGANVLTF. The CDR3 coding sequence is TGTGCCAGCAGCTTGGAGGGGGTCCCGGCGTCTGGGGCCAACGTCCTGACTTTC.

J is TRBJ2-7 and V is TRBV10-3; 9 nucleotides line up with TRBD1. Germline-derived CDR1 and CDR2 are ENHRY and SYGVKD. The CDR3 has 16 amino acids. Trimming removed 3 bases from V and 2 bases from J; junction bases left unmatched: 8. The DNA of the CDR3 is TGTGCCATCAGTGATACGACAGGGGGTCATCCCTACGAGCAGTACTTC. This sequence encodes CAISDTTGGHPYEQYF.

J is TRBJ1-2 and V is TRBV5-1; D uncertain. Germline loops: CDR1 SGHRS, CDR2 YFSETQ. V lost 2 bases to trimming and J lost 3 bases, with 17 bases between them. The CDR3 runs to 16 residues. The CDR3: CASSFQGRYRDYGYTF. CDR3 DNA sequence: TGCGCCAGCAGCTTCCAAGGAAGGTACCGAGACTATGGCTACACCTTC.

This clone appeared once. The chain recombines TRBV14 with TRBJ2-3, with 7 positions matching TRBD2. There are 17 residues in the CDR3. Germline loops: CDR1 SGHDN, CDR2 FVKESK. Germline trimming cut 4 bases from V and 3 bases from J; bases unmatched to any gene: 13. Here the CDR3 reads CASSRPFGGSLTDTQYF. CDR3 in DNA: TGTGCCAGCAGCCGACCTTTTGGCGGGAGTTTAACAGATACGCAGTATTTT.

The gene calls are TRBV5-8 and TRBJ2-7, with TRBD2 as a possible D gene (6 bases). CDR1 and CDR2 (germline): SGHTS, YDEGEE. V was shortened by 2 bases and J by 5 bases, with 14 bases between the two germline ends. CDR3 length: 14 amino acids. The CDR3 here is CASSLSWRGHEQYF. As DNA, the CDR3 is TGTGCCAGCAGCTTATCGTGGAGGGGCCACGAGCAGTACTTC.

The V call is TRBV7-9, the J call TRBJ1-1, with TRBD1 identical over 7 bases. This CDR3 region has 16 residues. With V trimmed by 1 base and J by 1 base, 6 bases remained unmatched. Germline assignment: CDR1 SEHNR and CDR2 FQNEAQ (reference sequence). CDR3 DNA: TGTGCCAGCAGCTTAGAAGCACAGGGGTGGAACACTGAAGCTTTCTTT. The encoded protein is CASSLEAQGWNTEAFF. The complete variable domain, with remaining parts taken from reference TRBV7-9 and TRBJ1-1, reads DTGVSQNPRHKITKRGQNVTFRCDPISEHNRLYWYRQTLGQGPEFLTYFQNEAQLEKSRLLSDRFSAERPKGSFSTLEIQRTEQGDSAMYLCASSLEAQGWNTEAFFGQGTRLTVV.